The 30 T cell receptor beta chains given below trace back to one sample, sequenced in a study of Ad26.COV2.S vaccination and SARS-CoV-2 variants. Here immunoSEQ multiplex PCR was the method, and the copy in TCRdb shows in-frame clones only, minus some. Of hundreds of thousands of clones listed, roughly nine tenths are singletons. Stated treatment: 15 to 20 received Ad26.COV2.S at low or high dose, single or two shots; 5 received placebo; per-sample allocation not given. Sampling happened 63 days after the first vaccine or placebo injection. The material sequenced was peripheral blood, taken in a trial of Ad26.COV2.S vaccine versus placebo. These receptors all stem from a person between 18 and 60 years old who received the Ad26.COV2.S COVID-19 vaccine or a placebo.

The rearrangement joins TRBV3-1 (or the pseudogene TRBV3-2) to TRBJ2-7; D is possibly TRBD1 (6 bases). CDR1 and CDR2 from the germline V gene are LGHDT and YNNKEL (reference sequence). The V end lost 0 bases, the J end lost 0 bases, and 15 bases lay between the germline ends. This CDR3 has 17 residues. DNA for the CDR3: TGTGCCAGCAGCCAAGATCCCAGGGGCTCTTCCTCCTACGAGCAGTACTTC. This translates into CASSQDPRGSSSYEQYF.

The chain carries TRBV12-3 or TRBV12-4 and TRBJ2-7, with 7 nucleotides matching TRBD1. V was pared by 8 bases and J by 7 bases, with 11 bases of the junction left unmatched. The CDR3 has 13 amino acids. As DNA, the CDR3 is TGTGCCAGCGGGATCACAGGGGTTGGGGAGCAGTACTTC. Translated, it gives CASGITGVGEQYF.

The gene calls are TRBV7-9 and TRBJ2-5; tentatively, D is TRBD1 (5 bases). From germline, CDR1 is SEHNR and CDR2 FQNEAQ (reference sequence). Trimming took off 8 bases at V and 4 bases at J, with 14 bases between the two ends. This CDR3 is built from 13 residues. The CDR3 sequence is CASRDQGGETQYF. CDR3 nucleotides: TGTGCCAGCCGCGACCAGGGCGGAGAGACCCAGTACTTC. Together with reference TRBV7-9 and TRBJ2-5, the CDR3 gives the full variable domain: DTGVSQNPRHKITKRGQNVTFRCDPISEHNRLYWYRQTLGQGPEFLTYFQNEAQLEKSRLLSDRFSAERPKGSFSTLEIQRTEQGDSAMYLCASRDQGGETQYFGPGTRLLVL.

CDR3 loop: CASSLAASFNNPYEQYF. CDR3 bases: TGCGCCAGCAGCTTGGCCGCCAGTTTCAACAACCCCTACGAGCAGTACTTC. J is TRBJ2-7 and V is TRBV5-1; no clear D. This CDR3 has 17 residues. The V and J ends lost 0 bases and 2 bases respectively, with 18 bases between them. Germline CDR1 SGHRS, CDR2 YFSETQ.

The V and J genes are TRBV9 and TRBJ1-1, with 11 bases matching TRBD1. The germline V gene has CDR1 SGDLS and CDR2 YYNGEE. The CDR3 spans 16 residues. The V gene end was trimmed by 4 bases and the J gene end by 1 base; junction bases not matched to a gene: 6. The CDR3 region is CASSPRTGGRNTEAFF. As DNA, the CDR3 is TGTGCCAGCAGCCCCCGGACAGGGGGCCGGAACACTGAAGCTTTCTTT.

This chain uses TRBV4-1 with TRBJ2-3; D is undetermined. This CDR3 contains 14 residues. CDR1 is MGHRA and CDR2 is YSYEKL in the germline V gene. V lost 0 bases and J 5 bases, leaving 9 bases between the germline ends. The CDR3 DNA sequence: TGCGCCAGCAGCCAAGATTTAGTAGGAGATACGCAGTATTTT. Amino acids: CASSQDLVGDTQYF.

This clone has a single count. This rearrangement joins TRBV7-3 to TRBJ2-1, with TRBD2 identical over 13 bases. The CDR3 covers 15 residues. Germline V gene data show CDR1 as SGHTA and CDR2 as FQGTGA. Trimming at V came to 5 bases and at J to 10 bases, leaving 8 bases not matched to a gene. This CDR3 reads CASSTRLAGGDEQFF. The CDR3 region has the DNA TGTGCCAGCAGCACCCGACTAGCGGGGGGTGACGAGCAGTTCTTC.

The chain uses TRBV6-5 and TRBJ2-7; 10 nucleotides match TRBD1. The V segment lost 4 bases and the J segment 2 bases; nucleotides outside the gene matches: 8. Per the germline V gene, CDR1 is MNHEY and CDR2 is SVGAGI. The CDR3 extends over 16 amino acids. As DNA, the CDR3 is TGTGCCAGCAGTTCCCCCCGGGACAGGGGTACCTACGAGCAGTACTTC. This encodes CASSSPRDRGTYEQYF.

This clone was recorded only once. The gene calls are TRBV30 and TRBJ1-5; D ambiguous. The ends were cut back, 8 bases at V and 2 bases at J, with 16 bases in the middle. The germline V gene has CDR1 GTSNPN and CDR2 SVGIG (reference sequence). This CDR3 region has 14 residues. CDR3 DNA sequence: TGTGCCATGGAGGGTGACACCGGCAATCAGCCCCAGCATTTT. It encodes CAMEGDTGNQPQHF.

This rearrangement joins TRBV19 to TRBJ1-5, with D maybe TRBD1 (5 bases). Trimming cost V 4 bases and J 4 bases, with 14 bases left between them. The CDR3 has 15 residues. Germline loops: CDR1 LNHDA, CDR2 SQIVND (reference sequence). CDR3 coding DNA: TGTGCCAGTAGTAAAGGGACGATCGGAAATCAGCCCCAGCATTTT. This gives the protein CASSKGTIGNQPQHF.

The chain couples TRBV5-6 to TRBJ2-3, with a weak D call TRBD2 (6 bases). The germline CDR1 and CDR2 sequences are SGHDT and YYEEEE. Between the trimmed V and J ends, which lost 1 base and 3 bases, there was a span of 15 bases. CDR3 length: 16 residues. The CDR3 bases are TGTGCCAGCAGCTTGACTGTCGGGGGAGGTACAGATACGCAGTATTTT. Its protein is CASSLTVGGGTDTQYF.

Concerning this clone itself: The sample holds other DNA sequences that translate to the same CDR3. The gene calls are TRBV3-1 (or the pseudogene TRBV3-2) and TRBJ1-5; no clear D gene. CDR3 length: 12 residues. Trimming stripped 0 bases from V and 6 bases from J, with 3 bases between. Germline CDR1 reads LGHDT; CDR2 reads YNNKEL (reference sequence). DNA for the CDR3: TGTGCCAGCAGCCAAGACCGTCAGCCCCAGCATTTT. It specifies CASSQDRQPQHF.

The genes are TRBV10-1 and TRBJ2-2, with TRBD1 matching 8 bases. The germline gives CDR1 WNHNN, CDR2 SYGVQD (reference sequence). The CDR3 totals 14 residues. V gave up 8 bases and J gave up 1 base; unmatched junction bases: 3. The CDR3 loop reads CASEDRENTGELFF. The CDR3 region has the DNA TGCGCCAGCGAGGACAGGGAGAACACCGGGGAGCTGTTTTTT.

The chain has TRBV6-5 and TRBJ2-3; 7 nucleotides line up with TRBD1. This CDR3 is 14 amino acids long. With 6 bases clipped from V and 7 bases from J, the junction kept 10 bases outside the gene matches. Germline CDR1 is MNHEY and CDR2 is SVGAGI. This CDR3 is CASSSGTARYTQYF. The CDR3 DNA is TGTGCCAGCAGCTCCGGGACAGCCAGGTATACGCAGTATTTT.

The chain carries TRBV2 and TRBJ2-7; 10 bases map to TRBD1. The germline V gene has CDR1 SNHLY and CDR2 FYNNEI. The CDR3 has 14 residues. The J segment lost 4 bases and the V segment lost 6 bases, leaving 6 bases of the junction unmatched. The CDR3: CASRSTGQGYEQYF. CDR3 nucleotide sequence: TGTGCCAGCAGATCTACGGGACAGGGGTACGAGCAGTACTTC. Variable domain in full (rest from reference TRBV2 and TRBJ2-7): EPEVTQTPSHQVTQMGQEVILRCVPISNHLYFYWYRQILGQKVEFLVSFYNNEISEKSEIFDDQFSVERPDGSNFTLKIRSTKLEDSAMYFCASRSTGQGYEQYFGPGTRLTVT.

The J gene is TRBJ2-3, the V gene TRBV3-1 (or the pseudogene TRBV3-2); 9 positions agree with TRBD2. Germline V gives CDR1 LGHDT, CDR2 YNNKEL (reference sequence). This CDR3 comprises 16 residues. The J segment lost 7 bases and the V segment lost 5 bases, leaving 13 bases of the junction unmatched. The CDR3 region is CASSWAWAGGGNTQYF. For the CDR3, the DNA is TGTGCCAGCAGCTGGGCGTGGGCGGGAGGGGGAAATACGCAGTATTTT.

CDR3 loop: CSVGTGIGYGYTF. The CDR3 DNA reads as TGCAGCGTGGGGACAGGGATCGGCTATGGCTACACCTTC. The gene calls are TRBV29-1 and TRBJ1-2; 9 nucleotides align to TRBD1. The CDR3 is 13 amino acids. The germline V gene has CDR1 SQVTM and CDR2 ANQGSEA. V lost 6 bases, J lost 4 bases, and 6 bases stayed unmatched.

A single count supports this clone. The rearrangement joins TRBV7-8 to TRBJ1-3; D is uncertain. In germline, CDR1 is SGHVS, CDR2 FQNEAQ. The CDR3 is made up of 18 amino acids. V dropped 3 bases and J dropped 0 bases, with 18 bases sitting between them. CDR3 sequence: CASSLFLAGIDSGNTIYF. CDR3 nucleotide sequence: TGTGCCAGCAGCTTGTTTCTGGCAGGCATAGACTCTGGAAACACCATATATTTT.

This clone occurred a few times. This chain uses TRBV10-3 with TRBJ2-7; the D is unclear. There are 14 residues in the CDR3. CDR1 ENHRY and CDR2 SYGVKD come from the germline V gene. Trimming removed 0 bases from V and 2 bases from J, with 8 bases in between. Here the CDR3 reads CAISESPRAYEQYF. CDR3 coding DNA: TGTGCCATCAGTGAGTCGCCCCGGGCCTACGAGCAGTACTTC.

V and J are TRBV12-2 and TRBJ2-2; the table's D call TRBD2 went unverified against the DNA. TRBV12-2 is listed as a pseudogene. The CDR3 totals 17 residues. CDR3 coding DNA: TGTGCAAGTCGCCCGGTCCGAGGCGGGAGGGCGAACGGGGAGCTGTTTTTT. It encodes CASRPVRGGRANGELFF.

V and J are TRBV5-1 and TRBJ1-1; unclear D gene. Germline CDR1 SGHRS, CDR2 YFSETQ. The V and J ends lost 3 bases and 9 bases respectively, with 9 bases between them. This CDR3 contains 11 residues. CDR3 in DNA: TGCGCCAGCAGCTCCGGGCTGAAAGCTTTCTTT. It codes for CASSSGLKAFF. Filled out from reference TRBV5-1 and TRBJ1-1, the complete variable domain reads KAGVTQTPRYLIKTRGQQVTLSCSPISGHRSVSWYQQTPGQGLQFLFEYFSETQRNKGNFPGRFSGRQFSNSRSEMNVSTLELGDSALYLCASSSGLKAFFGQGTRLTVV.

V gene TRBV12-3 or TRBV12-4 combines with J gene TRBJ1-5; no reliable D call. The CDR3 has 13 residues. V shed 5 bases and J shed 3 bases, with 8 bases lying between them. The CDR3 region has the DNA TGTGCCAGCAGTCCGACTGACAATCAGCCCCAGCATTTT. This codes for CASSPTDNQPQHF.

The rearrangement links TRBV6-5 to TRBJ2-2, with TRBD1 identical over 9 bases. The CDR3 consists of 16 residues. V lost 2 bases, J lost 6 bases, and 7 bases stayed unmatched. The germline V gene has CDR1 MNHEY and CDR2 SVGAGI. For the CDR3, the DNA is TGTGCCAGCAGTTACCGGGGGACAGGGTGGGCCGGGGAGCTGTTTTTT. It specifies CASSYRGTGWAGELFF.

Worth noting for this clone: An end of the junction does not agree with germline; a read error may underlie this. V gene TRBV30 combines with J gene TRBJ1-5, with unresolved D. From germline, CDR1 is GTSNPN and CDR2 SVGIG (reference sequence). The CDR3 loop spans 13 amino acids. This CDR3 reads CAWSDHGNQPQHF. CDR3 coding DNA: TGTGCCTGGAGCGATCACGGCAACCAGCCCCAGCATTTT.

The rearrangement joins TRBV6-5 to TRBJ1-2; a weak D match, TRBD1 (5 bases). This CDR3 has 15 amino acids. The germline CDR1 and CDR2 sequences are MNHEY and SVGAGI. Trimming removed 0 bases from V and 3 bases from J, with 11 bases in between. The CDR3: CASSYSGQGDYGYTF. In DNA, the CDR3 is TGTGCCAGCAGTTACTCTGGGCAGGGAGACTATGGCTACACCTTC.

The chain joins TRBV7-8 to TRBJ1-4; no reliable D call. The germline gives CDR1 SGHVS, CDR2 FQNEAQ. V gave up 6 bases and J gave up 8 bases, with 16 bases separating them. The CDR3 has 14 amino acids. The CDR3 sequence: CASSHPAGGEKLFF. The CDR3 DNA sequence: TGTGCCAGCAGTCACCCGGCCGGAGGAGAAAAACTGTTTTTT.

The V gene is TRBV4-2, the J gene TRBJ1-1, with D possibly TRBD1 on 6 matching bases. The CDR3 is 18 amino acids. Per germline, CDR1 LGHNA and CDR2 YNFKEQ. V was cut by 2 bases and J by 1 base, with 20 bases left in between. The CDR3 region has the DNA TGTGCCAGCAGCCAAAAAAGCTGGGGGGGCGTGGGGAACACTGAAGCTTTCTTT. Protein product: CASSQKSWGGVGNTEAFF.

The chain recombines TRBV7-2 with TRBJ2-1; 12 bases agree with TRBD2. Germline loops: CDR1 SGHTA, CDR2 FQGNSA. The CDR3 length is 15 residues. V was pared by 8 bases and J by 5 bases, with 7 bases of the junction left unmatched. In nucleotides, the CDR3 is TGTGCCAGCGGGGCTAGCGGGAGGGGGAACAATGAGCAGTTCTTC. Residues: CASGASGRGNNEQFF.

This clone showed up just once. V and J are TRBV6-5 and TRBJ2-7; D might be TRBD1 or TRBD2, each matching 6 bases. The V and J ends lost 6 bases and 2 bases respectively, with 17 bases between them. Germline V CDR1 and CDR2: MNHEY, SVGAGI. The CDR3 is made up of 15 amino acids. The CDR3 DNA reads TGTGCCAGCAGGACCTTTGGAGGGGGGACCTACGAGCAGTACTTC. This gives the protein CASRTFGGGTYEQYF.

This clone has only a few counts. The chain employs TRBV11-1 and TRBJ1-1; the D is unclear. Per germline, CDR1 SGHAT and CDR2 FQDESV (reference sequence). The germline V and J ends were trimmed by 1 base and 5 bases, with 14 bases remaining between them. The CDR3 consists of 15 residues. The CDR3 DNA follows: TGTGCCAGCAGCTTAGTGGGCAGGCTACGGACTGAAGCTTTCTTT. Translating it yields CASSLVGRLRTEAFF.